Each of the 19 T cell receptor beta chains below was sequenced from the same sample in a study of metastatic and nonmetastatic thyroid tumors. TCRdb re-clonotyped the PCR reads through MiXCR. The sample has over 20,000 clones, roughly 30% seen once; the top ten hold about 14%. There were no patients who had received any treatment before thyroid surgery. The material sequenced was tumor tissue. The receptors stem from a male donor with papillary thyroid cancer or a benign thyroid nodule (not recorded which). Some clones in this sample may be carry-over from other donors' samples.

The chain has TRBV20-1 and TRBJ2-1; D perhaps matches TRBD2 (5 bases). CDR3 size: 12 residues. In germline, CDR1 is DFQATT, CDR2 SNEGSKA (reference sequence). V was pared by 0 bases and J by 15 bases, with 15 bases between. CDR3 DNA sequence: TGCAGTGCTAGAGATCTTGCGGTCCGGGGGTTCTTC. Translated: CSARDLAVRGFF.

There are many counts of this clone. The CDR3 region is CASSVGDPSYGYTF. CDR3 sequence (DNA): TGTGCCAGCAGCGTAGGAGATCCGTCCTATGGCTACACCTTC. The chain couples TRBV9 to TRBJ1-2; D ambiguous. CDR3 length: 14 residues. The germline V and J ends were trimmed by 0 bases and 4 bases, with 10 bases remaining between them. Germline loops: CDR1 SGDLS, CDR2 YYNGEE.

This clone was recorded at least ten times. J is TRBJ1-2 and V is TRBV7-3, with no clear D. This CDR3 spans 13 amino acids. Germline CDR1 SGHTA, CDR2 FQGTGA. V dropped 3 bases and J dropped 0 bases, with 5 bases sitting between them. The CDR3 reads CASSFSPNYGYTF. The CDR3, as DNA: TGTGCCAGCAGCTTTAGCCCTAACTATGGCTACACCTTC.

Concerning this clone itself: This may arise from a read error, as a much more abundant clone is one base away. Other DNA sequences in this specimen translate into the identical CDR3. The rearrangement links TRBV20-1 to TRBJ1-1, with a tentative D call TRBD1 (5 bases). V shed 3 bases and J shed 0 bases, with 14 bases lying between them. The germline gives CDR1 DFQATT, CDR2 SNEGSKA (reference sequence). This CDR3 region has 15 residues. The DNA for the CDR3 is TGCAGTGCTAGTACCCTACAGGAGATGAACACTGAAGCTTTCTTT. As protein: CSASTLQEMNTEAFF.

The chain links TRBV5-1 to TRBJ2-7; 9 bases are shared with TRBD1. This CDR3 is 15 amino acids long. Germline-derived CDR1 and CDR2 are SGHRS and YFSETQ. V lost 3 bases, J lost 4 bases, and 8 bases stayed unmatched. CDR3 DNA sequence: TGCGCCAGCAGCTGGGGACAGGGAATGCGTTACGAGCAGTACTTC. Its protein product is CASSWGQGMRYEQYF. The whole variable domain, filled in from reference TRBV5-1 and TRBJ2-7, reads KAGVTQTPRYLIKTRGQQVTLSCSPISGHRSVSWYQQTPGQGLQFLFEYFSETQRNKGNFPGRFSGRQFSNSRSEMNVSTLELGDSALYLCASSWGQGMRYEQYFGPGTRLTVT.

This clone was recorded many times. The genes are TRBV12-3 or TRBV12-4 and TRBJ1-6; 7 bases align to TRBD1. V dropped 6 bases and J dropped 7; count of bases not matched to a gene: 9. The length of the CDR3 is 15 residues. As DNA, the CDR3 is TGTGCCAGCAGCTTCCGACAGGGAAGAAATTCACCCCTCCACTTT. Translated, it gives CASSFRQGRNSPLHF.

By proportion, this clone is medium-sized. The rearrangement joins TRBV28 to TRBJ1-5; possible D gene TRBD1, 6 bases. CDR1 is MDHEN, CDR2 SYDVKM, per germline. CDR3 size: 14 residues. V lost 2 bases, J lost 2 bases, and 7 bases lay in between. CDR3: CASSLEGGNQPQHF. CDR3 coding DNA: TGTGCCAGCAGTTTAGAGGGGGGCAATCAGCCCCAGCATTTT.

This clone is medium-sized by share. This chain uses TRBV7-9 with TRBJ1-2; 7 nucleotides line up with TRBD1. The CDR3 is 14 residues long. With 5 bases clipped from V and 4 bases from J, the junction kept 7 bases outside the gene matches. Germline V CDR1 and CDR2: SEHNR, FQNEAQ (reference sequence). As DNA, the CDR3 is TGTGCCAGCAGCCTGATAGGGGGCGGCTATGGCTACACCTTC. Translating gives CASSLIGGGYGYTF.

This clone was observed many times. The chain employs TRBV4-1 and TRBJ2-3, with D unresolved. The CDR3 totals 17 residues. The V end was cut by 0 bases, the J end by 2 bases, with 15 bases between. The germline V gene encodes CDR1 MGHRA and CDR2 YSYEKL. CDR3 in amino acids: CASSQEKGITHTDTQYF. The DNA of the CDR3 is TGCGCCAGCAGCCAAGAGAAGGGAATTACCCACACAGATACGCAGTATTTT.

Concerning this clone: One junction end does not reproduce the germline sequence, and a read error may be involved. The rearrangement joins TRBV7-6 to TRBJ2-1; 9 bases align to TRBD1. Per the germline V gene, CDR1 is SGHVS and CDR2 is FNYEAQ. This CDR3 has 17 residues. The CDR3 region is CTSILSGGQGMYNEQFF. The CDR3 DNA reads as TGTACCAGCATCTTGTCAGGGGGACAGGGAATGTACAATGAGCAGTTCTTC.

V is TRBV20-1 and J is TRBJ2-7; D may match TRBD1 or TRBD2 (6 bases each). This CDR3 comprises 15 residues. The germline CDR1 and CDR2 sequences are DFQATT and SNEGSKA (reference sequence). The germline V and J ends were trimmed by 0 bases and 2 bases, with 14 bases remaining between them. Here the CDR3 DNA reads TGCAGTGCTAGAGATGGGGGGCGGCTCCCCTACGAGCAGTACTTC. Translation: CSARDGGRLPYEQYF.

This clone was counted many times. The V gene is TRBV28, the J gene TRBJ2-5; 14 bases match TRBD2. The CDR3 is 15 amino acids. Trimming removed 3 bases from V and 6 bases from J; junction bases left unmatched: 3. Germline V gives CDR1 MDHEN, CDR2 SYDVKM. CDR3 amino acids: CASSLGLAGVKTQYF. In nucleotides, the CDR3 is TGTGCCAGCAGTTTGGGACTAGCGGGAGTGAAGACCCAGTACTTC.

The CDR3 nucleotides are TGTGCCAGCCCGGGGACTCCCAAGACCCAGTACTTC. Protein: CASPGTPKTQYF. J is TRBJ2-5 and V is TRBV28, with D possibly TRBD2 on 6 matching bases. The CDR3 loop spans 12 amino acids. The V gene's germline CDR1 is MDHEN and CDR2 SYDVKM. V lost 8 bases to trimming and J lost 6 bases, with 13 bases between them.

By sample share, this clone is medium-sized (0.01 to 0.1%). The chain uses TRBV6-4 and TRBJ2-1; D perhaps matches TRBD1 (5 bases). The CDR3 covers 14 residues. Per the germline V gene, CDR1 is MRHNA and CDR2 is SNTAGT. Trimming stripped 4 bases from V and 5 bases from J, with 12 bases between. CDR3 amino acids: CASSGDSPHNEQFF. The CDR3 DNA reads as TGTGCCAGCAGTGGAGACAGCCCTCACAATGAGCAGTTCTTC.

In this sample, this clone turned up many times. This sequence joins TRBV7-2 and TRBJ2-5; the match to TRBD1 covers 9 bases. The CDR3 contains 16 residues. V lost 2 bases and J lost 5; bases outside the gene matches: 9. Germline V CDR1 and CDR2: SGHTA, FQGNSA. The CDR3 here is CASSLQGTGRKETQYF. The CDR3 nucleotides are TGTGCCAGCAGCTTACAAGGGACAGGGAGGAAGGAGACCCAGTACTTC.

The V call is TRBV6-1, the J call TRBJ2-7; D gene ambiguous. V lost 6 bases to trimming and J lost 5 bases, with 17 bases between them. Germline assignment: CDR1 MNHNS and CDR2 SASEGT. CDR3 length: 14 residues. The CDR3 DNA reads TGTGCCAGCAGCCCCTCACCTGCTCGACACGAGCAGTACTTC. As protein: CASSPSPARHEQYF.

This clone was counted only a few times. Germline and junction disagree at one end, which may indicate a read error. This sequence joins TRBV28 and TRBJ1-5, with 8 nucleotides matching TRBD1. Per germline, CDR1 MDHEN and CDR2 SYDVKM. The CDR3 runs to 15 residues. In nucleotides, the CDR3 is TGTGCCAGCAGCTTCGACGGGACAGGCCATCATCCCCAGCATTTT. Its translation is CASSFDGTGHHPQHF.

There are many counts of this clone. The chain couples TRBV27 to TRBJ1-2; D possibly corresponds to TRBD1 (6 bases). Deletions cut 0 bases from V and 5 bases from J, with 28 bases between. This CDR3 has 20 amino acids. Germline loops: CDR1 MNHEY, CDR2 SMNVEV (reference sequence). The CDR3 DNA reads TGTGCCAGCAGTTTATCGGGGTCGTGGGCGGGGGCAGATTTGGGATATGGCTACACCTTC. It encodes CASSLSGSWAGADLGYGYTF.

This clone qualifies as medium-sized. The chain couples TRBV5-1 to TRBJ2-7; 10 positions agree with TRBD2. Trimming at V came to 3 bases and at J to 2 bases, leaving 2 bases not matched to a gene. The germline V gene encodes CDR1 SGHRS and CDR2 YFSETQ. The CDR3 totals 14 residues. In DNA form, the CDR3 reads TGCGCCAGCAGCTCTACTAGCGGGACCTACGAGCAGTACTTC. Its translation: CASSSTSGTYEQYF.